This paragraph covers one T cell receptor beta chain sequence. Its antigen is currently not known. Base quality data are lacking; no much larger clone is found one base away. This record comes from a study of T cells in Graves' hyperthyroidism and ophthalmopathy (dated by TCRdb to about 2019). Study-level background: Peripheral blood samples were taken at the time of initial diagnosis, prior to any treatment. Prospective prediction of ophthalmopathy was tested in an independent validation cohort consisting of roughly 20 hyperthyroidism patients and approximately 16 patients who later progressed to ophthalmopathy. After blood sampling, hyperthyroidism patients were treated with methimazole at a starting dose of 30 mg daily, and ophthalmopathy patients were treated with high-dose intravenous methylprednisolone. To identify TCR V-J signatures that set the groups apart, the researchers used a discovery cohort of roughly 100 patients, made up of 40 to 45 with Graves' ophthalmopathy and some 58 with stable Graves' hyperthyroidism. The paper describes TCR Vbeta CDR3 sequencing of 140 or so peripheral blood samples, made up of about 40 ophthalmopathy patients, 70 to 75 hyperthyroidism patients and 17 progressor patients. In addition, the study compared T-cell repertoires in thyroid tissue and in blood from 6 or 7 Graves' hyperthyroidism patients. The roughly 91 discovery patients were randomly divided into training and test sets at a 7:3 ratio. General findings and caveats noted by the study authors: Most expanded thyroid clonotypes (frequency above 0.001) were also found in blood, which suggests that blood repertoires may mirror thyroid immune responses. Sample size was not statistically predetermined, and blinding of investigators to group allocation was not performed. A 13 V-J signature model separated ophthalmopathy from stable hyperthyroidism, with about 90% sensitivity and 81% to 82% specificity in cross-validation and 80%/75% in testing. In validation, the model predicted progression to ophthalmopathy with over 60% sensitivity and approximately 74% specificity, a median of roughly seven months before onset.

Stable Graves' hyperthyroidism was defined as no progression to ophthalmopathy during 18 months of follow-up. The hyperthyroidism patients were between 18 and 65 years old and newly diagnosed, with a disease duration of less than 2 months. Exclusion was applied to patients with uncontrolled infections, other autoimmune diseases, pregnancy or lactation. Diagnoses were established on the basis of clinical symptoms, serum thyroxine and TRAb, thyroid ultrasound, and orbital computed tomography. PBMCs were separated from under 11 ml of fresh peripheral blood using Ficoll-Paque density gradient centrifugation. Total RNA was extracted using Trizol reagent, and RNA quality was assessed on an Agilent 2100 Bioanalyzer. The CDR3 sequence holds 15 residues, the cysteine and phenylalanine included. Just CDR3 DNA is preserved here, 45 bases in frame from base 1. For CDR1 and CDR2, the germline V gene lists SGHTA and FQGNSA. V gives up 7 bases and J gives up 5 bases, and the segment between their germline ends measures 18 bases.

TCR beta CDR3 regions were amplified from RNA transcripts. A first-round RT-PCR of the TCR CDR3 used the HTBI primer set with the Qiagen OneStep RT-PCR kit. Libraries were constructed in a second round of multiplex PCR, after which size selection and purification were carried out. The libraries were sequenced on an Illumina HiSeq2000 using paired-end 100 bp reads. On the study's bioinformatics: SOAPnuke was used to process the raw data, throwing out any read that contained adapters or uncalled bases, had a mean Phred below 15, or lacked an exact constant-primer or identifier match. COPE v1.2.5 was used to merge high-quality paired reads, and clonotypes were defined as unique nucleotide sequences. Clonotypes were aligned to IMGT TRBV, TRBD and TRBJ reference segments using MiTCR v1.1. The analysis included only V-J combinations with a frequency above 0.0001, which together covered around 99% of the repertoires. A TCS score was defined as the ratio of F50 (clonal expansion) to E x V (chaos), with BLOSUM62-based TCRdist applied between CDR3 peptides within each V-J. Welch's t-statistics and random forest reduced some 510 V-J features to 13, which were used in a naive Bayes classifier (R e1071). Thyroid-blood repertoire similarity was quantified with the Morisita-Horn index. The public sequencing data were trimmed at Q25 with fastp and processed into clonotypes with MiXCR by TCRdb, which kept only in-frame beta chains. Here each entry gathers all rows of one CDR3 protein and keeps the most common genes and DNA. The V and J calls shown here were made by TCRdb, not taken from the authors' results. The sample yields about 680,000 distinct CDR3 sequences; roughly 32% were counted once. The top ten hold roughly 31% of the sample.

Source material: blood. The sequence was obtained from a woman between 35 and 50 years old with Graves' hyperthyroidism. Recombination linked TRBV7-2 to TRBJ1-5; no D gene can be assigned with confidence. CDR3 protein: CASTLDGANDQPQHF. The DNA reads TGTGCCAGCACCCTGGACGGCGCGAATGATCAGCCCCAGCATTTT.